The next 9 T cell receptor beta chains were all read from a single sample in a study of blood T cells in healthy people across ages. A second PCR, run for 7 to 11 cycles, used a sample-barcoded 5' primer plus a J-beta primer mix. TCRdb fed the 5' RACE reads into MiXCR, producing one record per CDR3 protein. The repertoire holds about 1 million distinct CDR3 sequences, with over 35% as singletons. Source material: blood. These receptors all stem from a woman aged 55-70 years in good health.

The chain carries TRBV15 and TRBJ2-5; TRBD2 matches at 9 bases. The DNA end is more similar to TRBJ2-1, so the J call may be wrong. Germline V CDR1 and CDR2: LNHNV, YYDKDF (reference sequence). This CDR3 region has 16 residues. The CDR3 nucleotides are TGTGCCACCAGCAGAGTGCTAGCGGGGTACCAAGAGACCCAGTTCTTC. Its translation: CATSRVLAGYQETQFF.

This clonotype occurred once. The V call is TRBV7-2, the J call TRBJ2-7; no clear D gene. The V gene lost 4 bases and the J gene lost 6 bases, with 10 bases spanning the gap. The CDR3 runs to 12 residues. Germline V lookup: CDR1 SGHTA, CDR2 FQGNSA. The chain's CDR3 is CASSSNRREQYF. CDR3 DNA sequence: TGTGCCAGCAGCTCCAACCGTCGCGAGCAGTACTTC.

On this clonotype: At one of its ends the junction is not consistent with the germline gene, which may arise from a read error. The V call is TRBV5-5, the J call TRBJ2-2; no clear D gene. This CDR3 has 12 residues. Germline V gene sequence: CDR1 SGHKS, CDR2 YYEKEE (reference sequence). The chain's CDR3 is CASSLNIGELFF. CDR3 DNA sequence: TGTGCCAGCAGCTTGAACATCGGGGAGCTGTTTTTT.

The sample holds a few counts of this clonotype. V is TRBV2 and J is TRBJ2-7, with TRBD2 matching over 9 bases. V gave up 9 bases and J gave up 1 base; unmatched junction bases: 4. CDR3 length equals 13 residues. Germline CDR1 SNHLY, CDR2 FYNNEI. This CDR3 reads CASSGRTSYEQYF. The CDR3 nucleotides are TGTGCCAGTAGCGGGAGAACATCCTACGAGCAGTACTTC.

V gene TRBV2 combines with J gene TRBJ2-7; a weak D match, TRBD2 (6 bases). The J call may be mistaken, given a closer DNA end match to TRBJ2-5. This CDR3 contains 12 residues. From germline, CDR1 is SNHLY and CDR2 FYNNEI. The chain's CDR3 is CASTGESKTQYF. The CDR3 bases are TGTGCCAGCACGGGGGAGAGTAAGACCCAGTACTTC.

The chain combines TRBV6-1 with TRBJ2-1, with D maybe TRBD2 (5 bases). Germline V CDR1 and CDR2: MNHNS, SASEGT. The V and J ends lost 3 bases and 3 bases respectively, with 12 bases between them. The length of the CDR3 is 15 residues. The CDR3 DNA sequence: TGTGCCAGCAGTGACGACTGGGCGGGCTACAATGAGCAGTTCTTC. It yields the protein CASSDDWAGYNEQFF.

The rearrangement links TRBV29-1 to TRBJ2-7; D unresolved. The CDR3 length is 12 residues. Looked up from germline, CDR1 is SQVTM and CDR2 is ANQGSEA. Trimming took off 7 bases at V and 4 bases at J, with 14 bases between the two ends. The CDR3 coding sequence is TGCAGCGCCATGATGGAAGGTTACGAGCAGTACTTC. Protein product: CSAMMEGYEQYF.

V and J are TRBV6-1 and TRBJ1-1; 11 bases map to TRBD1. The CDR3 is 15 amino acids. The trim removed 2 bases at V and 3 bases at J, leaving 2 bases unmatched. CDR1 and CDR2 (germline): MNHNS, SASEGT. For the CDR3, the DNA is TGTGCCAGCAGTGAATGGGGACAGGGGGACACTGAAGCTTTCTTT. This translates into CASSEWGQGDTEAFF.

In this sample, this clonotype turned up a few times. Mismatch with germline at one junction end may stem from a read error. The chain joins TRBV6-5 to TRBJ2-5; 8 positions match TRBD2. The CDR3 is 15 residues long. Germline values: CDR1 MNHEY, CDR2 SVGAGI. In DNA, the CDR3 is TGTGCCAGCACACCCACGGGGGGGAGACGAGAGACCCGGTACTTC. It translates to CASTPTGGRRETRYF.